One T cell receptor beta chain is described in this entry. The antigen is not known. The length of the CDR3 is 11 residues. Germline-derived CDR1 and CDR2 are GTSNPN and SVGIG (reference sequence). The V gene lost 0 bases and the J gene lost 10 bases, with 7 bases spanning the gap. The source of the sample is a study of T cell repertoires in ileal Crohn's disease. Each sample's TCRB immunosequencing used roughly 500 nanograms of biopsy DNA. Clones were read by immunoSEQ multiplex PCR, and TCRdb kept only the in-frame ones, dropping some. The sample comprises approximately 3,600 clones, approximately 70% of which are singletons, and 9% to 15% rests with the top ten. Study-level findings and limits: Sorted CD8 T cells held more high-frequency clones than CD4.

Sequencing was performed on ileal tissue. The V and J genes are TRBV30 and TRBJ1-3, with D perhaps TRBD1 (6 bases). The clonotype originates from an adult with Crohn's disease. Here the CDR3 reads CAWSVQGTIYF. The CDR3 bases are TGTGCCTGGAGTGTACAGGGAACCATATATTTT.